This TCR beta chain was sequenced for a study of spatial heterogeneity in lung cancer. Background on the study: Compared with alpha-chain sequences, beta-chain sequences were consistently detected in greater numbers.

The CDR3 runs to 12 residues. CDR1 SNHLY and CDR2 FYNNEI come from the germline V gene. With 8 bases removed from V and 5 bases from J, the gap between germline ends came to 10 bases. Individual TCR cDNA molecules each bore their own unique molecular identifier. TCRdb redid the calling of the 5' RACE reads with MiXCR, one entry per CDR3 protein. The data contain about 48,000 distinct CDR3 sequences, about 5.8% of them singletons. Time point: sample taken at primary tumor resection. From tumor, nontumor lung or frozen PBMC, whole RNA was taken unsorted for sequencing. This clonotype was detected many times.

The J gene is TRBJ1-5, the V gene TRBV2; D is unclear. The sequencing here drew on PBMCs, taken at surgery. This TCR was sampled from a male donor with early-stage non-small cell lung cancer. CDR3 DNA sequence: TGTGCCAGCGGGAGGGAATATCAGCCCCAGCATTTT. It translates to CASGREYQPQHF.